Described below is a single T cell receptor (beta chain) sequence and its context. The record originates from a study of blood T cell repertoires in COVID-19. TCRdb's table, derived via immunoSEQ multiplex PCR, lists solely in-frame clones and lacks some. The profile shows over 200,000 clones, around 88% of them singletons. Donors in Cohort 3 counted as recovered after two negative PCRs, clearance, or symptom resolution. The length of the CDR3 is 18 residues. Germline V gene data show CDR1 as MDHEN and CDR2 as SYDVKM. Losses at the gene ends were 4 bases for V and 5 bases for J; bases not matched to a gene: 14.

The sequencing input was PBMCs or T cells enriched from blood (not recorded which). The source is a man aged 35 to 55 who had recovered from COVID-19. The chain recombines TRBV28 with TRBJ2-3, with 11 bases lining up with TRBD2. DNA for the CDR3: TGTGCCAGCAGTTCCCGCAGACTAGCGGGACCACAGGTAGATACGCAGTATTTT. Residues: CASSSRRLAGPQVDTQYF.